The entry that follows covers one T cell receptor beta chain sequence. This receptor's antigen is unknown. No much larger clonotype is one base removed from it; base qualities were not supplied. Unmatched junction bases come to 2, with V trimmed by 1 base and J by 7 bases. CDR1 and CDR2, looked up from the germline V gene, are SGHRS and YFSETQ. CDR3 length: 14 amino acids, cysteine to phenylalanine. Left in the record is the CDR3 DNA by itself, 42 bases read in frame from the first base. The library was produced with single-cell sequencing. Sequencing was carried out with an Illumina NovaSeq 6000. The BD Rhapsody Targeted mRNA and AbSeq Reagent Kit, in a microwell format, was used for cell capture and library preparation. Libraries covered TCR, sample tags, AbSeq, and targeted mRNA from the Human T-Cell Expression Panel plus custom TOX and TOX2 primers. An Illumina NovaSeq was used to sequence the libraries. From the authors' description of their analysis: The analysis covered fewer than 13,000 cells in total, of which about 7,000 were CD8 T cells and a few thousand were CD8 T cells with an identifiable TCR CDR3. On the Seven Bridges Genomics platform, raw data were run through the BD Rhapsody Targeted Analysis Pipeline with V(D)J processing. Quality control, Sample Tag demultiplexing with Lex-BDSMK, clone identification with VDJ Explorer, and Seurat clustering were all done in SeqGeq 1.6.0. Clones comprising <1% of CD8 T cells were considered non-expanded; clones comprising >2.5% of the sample were considered clonal expansions. TCRdb ran its own pipeline on the public reads, namely fastp trimming at Q25 and MiXCR clone calling, and kept in-frame beta chains. Each CDR3 protein gets just one entry, which takes the most common genes and DNA from the rows behind it. The V and J calls, along with clone size, are taken from TCRdb and not from the paper's own processing. The sample table holds about 21,000 distinct CDR3 sequences, of which roughly a third were seen once. Around a quarter of the sample lies in the top ten.

This specimen comes from a study of immune aging and cytomegalovirus after organ transplant (dated by TCRdb to the early 2020s). Background on the whole study: Three-drug immunosuppression with prednisone, tacrolimus, and mycophenolate was given to all transplant recipients. What the study reported, not specific to this receptor: Aged-phenotype cells increased post-transplant regardless of clone size, earlier in large clones (days 200-264) than small clones, following viremia. CD57 was not measured in the sequencing data, so a conservative gene-based aging definition was used instead. Large clones contained a higher proportion of TEMRA cells, and the seven largest clones (approximately 1,900 cells) acquired aged and TEMRA cells while losing TCM cells.

According to the study, the label for this sample's time point signals: five sample-tagged time points from pre-transplant (day -1) to day 368 post-transplant, pooled. Thawed PBMC were stimulated with a CMV IE-1 overlapping peptide library for about 12 hours, with no transport inhibitors added. After being thawed and rested overnight, the cells were stimulated in R10 medium along with CD28/CD49d costimulation. The IE-1 peptide library was made up of 15-amino-acid peptides with 11-amino-acid overlaps. Samples from each time point were barcoded using BD Single-Cell Multiplexing Kit Sample Tags, then pooled and stained with sorting antibodies plus oligo-conjugated anti-CD45RA. A BD FACSAria III was used to sort CMV-responsive CD8+CD137+ and CD4+CD154+ T cells at 4-way purity. Blood was drawn into EDTA vacutainers and was processed by Ficoll gradient within 1-24 hours.

The material sequenced was CMV peptide-activated CD4+ and CD8+ T cells sorted from blood, taken at five time points, pooled. This sample's cell subset or site label indicates: sorted CD8+CD137+ and CD4+CD154+ T cells after roughly 12 h CMV IE-1 peptide stimulation. The chain is assembled from TRBV5-1 and TRBJ2-1; TRBD1 lines up with 10 middle nucleotides. The clonotype was recovered from a female donor who had a heart transplant and CMV viremia. The CDR3 loop reads CASSLWDRGNEQFF. The nucleotide sequence is given as TGCGCCAGCAGCTTGTGGGACAGGGGAAATGAGCAGTTCTTC. The full variable domain, with segments outside the CDR3 supplied by the reference TRBV5-1 and TRBJ2-1 proteins, appears as KAGVTQTPRYLIKTRGQQVTLSCSPISGHRSVSWYQQTPGQGLQFLFEYFSETQRNKGNFPGRFSGRQFSNSRSEMNVSTLELGDSALYLCASSLWDRGNEQFFGPGTRLTVL.